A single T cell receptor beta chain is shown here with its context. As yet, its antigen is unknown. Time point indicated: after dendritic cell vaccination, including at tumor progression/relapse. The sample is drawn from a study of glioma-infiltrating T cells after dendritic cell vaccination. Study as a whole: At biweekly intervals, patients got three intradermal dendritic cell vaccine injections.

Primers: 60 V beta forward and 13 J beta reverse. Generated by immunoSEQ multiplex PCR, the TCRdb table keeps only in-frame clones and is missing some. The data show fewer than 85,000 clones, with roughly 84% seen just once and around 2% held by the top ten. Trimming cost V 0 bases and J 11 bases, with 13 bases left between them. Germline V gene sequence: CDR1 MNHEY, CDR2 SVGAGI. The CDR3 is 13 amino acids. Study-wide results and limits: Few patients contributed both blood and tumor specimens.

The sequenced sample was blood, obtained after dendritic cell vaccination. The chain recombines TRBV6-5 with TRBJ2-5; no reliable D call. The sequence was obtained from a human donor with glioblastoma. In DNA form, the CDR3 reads TGTGCCAGCAGTTACTCGCGCGCGAACGCGCAGTACTTC. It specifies CASSYSRANAQYF.